These 21 T cell receptor beta chains share one sample of origin, sequenced in a study of a mutant IDH1 vaccine in newly diagnosed glioma. Stated time point: baseline, week 1 (first vaccination visit). Treatment defined: pre-vaccination baseline after standard-of-care therapy. The table came from immunoSEQ multiplex PCR; TCRdb's copy has only in-frame clones and leaves some out. The sample shows tens of thousands of clones, 91% of them seen only once. The sample here was PBMCs, taken from a glioma patient treated with radiotherapy, temozolomide or both. The source is a man over 45 with glioma.

This clone was counted a single time. V is TRBV28 and J is TRBJ2-7; possible D gene TRBD1, 6 bases. Trimming took off 10 bases at V and 3 bases at J, with 13 bases between the two ends. Germline V gene lookup returns CDR1 MDHEN and CDR2 SYDVKM. The CDR3 consists of 12 residues. CDR3 in amino acids: CATRDTFYEQYF. The CDR3 region has the DNA TGTGCCACCAGGGACACCTTCTACGAGCAGTACTTC.

This chain joins TRBV6-6 and TRBJ2-1; the match to TRBD2 covers 9 bases. There are 15 residues in the CDR3. V dropped 5 bases and J dropped 7; count of bases not matched to a gene: 9. The germline V gene encodes CDR1 MNHNY and CDR2 SVGAGI (reference sequence). The CDR3 spells CASSPAAGGPNEQFF. The CDR3 DNA reads TGTGCCAGCAGTCCGGCTGCGGGGGGGCCAAATGAGCAGTTCTTC.

The V gene is TRBV28, the J gene TRBJ2-1, with 9 bases fitting TRBD2. Unmatched junction bases numbered 11, after V lost 5 bases and J lost 3 bases. This CDR3 is built from 17 residues. Germline lookup yields CDR1 MDHEN and CDR2 SYDVKM. The CDR3 bases are TGTGCCAGCAGTCCGTCGGCTAGCGGGGCGATCTACAATGAGCAGTTCTTC. Its translation is CASSPSASGAIYNEQFF.

The chain links TRBV27 to TRBJ1-1; 7 nucleotides line up with TRBD1. This CDR3 region has 14 residues. V lost 4 bases, J lost 3 bases, and 5 bases stayed unmatched. The germline V gene has CDR1 MNHEY and CDR2 SMNVEV (reference sequence). CDR3 in DNA: TGTGCCAGCAGTTACCAGGGGGGGGACACTGAAGCTTTCTTT. Its protein product is CASSYQGGDTEAFF.

This chain uses TRBV5-4 with TRBJ2-5; TRBD1 or TRBD2 may be the D gene (5 bases each). V dropped 4 bases and J dropped 1 base, with 17 bases sitting between them. Germline-derived CDR1 and CDR2 are SGHNT and YYREEE (reference sequence). The CDR3 has 16 residues. The DNA of the CDR3 is TGTGCCAGCAGCATAGACCACCGGGGCAGCCAAGAGACCCAGTACTTC. This translates into CASSIDHRGSQETQYF.

CDR3 nucleotide sequence: TGTGCCAGCAGTAAGCAGGGGGCGATCCGGCAAAAACTGTTTTTT. Translation gives CASSKQGAIRQKLFF. The chain carries TRBV6-5 and TRBJ1-4, with 8 nucleotides matching TRBD1. This CDR3 contains 15 residues. The V and J ends lost 5 bases and 9 bases, in that order; junction bases with no gene match: 11. Germline loops: CDR1 MNHEY, CDR2 SVGAGI.

The chain combines TRBV4-2 with TRBJ1-6; weak D call: TRBD1 (6 bases). V was clipped by 8 bases and J by 1 base, with 12 bases between them. The CDR3 length is 15 residues. Looked up from germline, CDR1 is LGHNA and CDR2 is YNFKEQ. The CDR3 sequence: CASGKGVSYNSPLHF. CDR3 nucleotides: TGTGCCAGCGGAAAGGGGGTATCCTATAATTCACCCCTCCACTTT.

The V and J genes are TRBV7-9 and TRBJ2-7; D not certain. This CDR3 region has 16 residues. Germline CDR1 SEHNR, CDR2 FQNEAQ (reference sequence). The V end was cut by 5 bases, the J end by 2 bases, with 19 bases between. In nucleotides, the CDR3 is TGTGCCAGCAGCCAACGCACGGGCTCTTTTACCTACGAGCAGTACTTC. Translation gives CASSQRTGSFTYEQYF.

This clone occurred a few times. The gene calls are TRBV7-2 and TRBJ2-7, with 7 bases aligning to TRBD1. Trimming took 3 bases from V and 6 from J; bases not matched to a gene: 11. The V gene's germline CDR1 is SGHTA and CDR2 FQGNSA. The CDR3 runs 15 residues. This chain's CDR3 is CASSFRQGESSEQYF. The CDR3 bases are TGTGCCAGCAGCTTCCGACAGGGTGAGTCTAGCGAGCAGTACTTC.

V gene TRBV4-1 combines with J gene TRBJ2-6; D remains unclear. This CDR3 region has 15 residues. The V end lost 4 bases, the J end lost 0 bases, and 7 bases lay between the germline ends. The germline V gene has CDR1 MGHRA and CDR2 YSYEKL. CDR3 residues: CASSPSRSGANVLTF. CDR3 DNA: TGCGCCAGCAGCCCTTCTCGCTCTGGGGCCAACGTCCTGACTTTC.

The rearrangement uses TRBV4-1 and TRBJ2-1; TRBD2 agrees at 10 bases. Germline values: CDR1 MGHRA, CDR2 YSYEKL. The CDR3 has 17 amino acids. After removal of 2 bases from V and 7 bases from J, the junction contained 11 bases not matched to a gene. The CDR3 DNA is TGCGCCAGCAGCCAACCCCGGAGCGGGAGGGCCAGGAATGAGCAGTTCTTC. Translating it yields CASSQPRSGRARNEQFF.

The chain couples TRBV7-9 to TRBJ2-1; 7 bases match TRBD2. Germline V gene data show CDR1 as SEHNR and CDR2 as FQNEAQ (reference sequence). Trimming took 2 bases from V and 9 from J; bases not matched to a gene: 22. The CDR3 loop spans 19 amino acids. The CDR3 loop is CASSLLSIGAGAYIGEQFF. CDR3 bases: TGTGCCAGCAGCTTACTATCAATCGGGGCGGGAGCGTACATCGGTGAGCAGTTCTTC.

The chain carries TRBV9 and TRBJ1-2; TRBD1 might be the D (6 bases). Germline assignment: CDR1 SGDLS and CDR2 YYNGEE. CDR3 length equals 14 residues. V was clipped by 3 bases and J by 4 bases, with 13 bases between them. The CDR3 sequence: CASSGRGLSYGYTF. CDR3 DNA: TGTGCCAGCAGCGGTAGGGGGTTGAGCTATGGCTACACCTTC.

CDR3 nucleotide sequence: TGCGCCAGCAGCTTTCAGGGGGCCCAGTACGAGCAGTACTTC. Amino acids: CASSFQGAQYEQYF. The rearrangement joins TRBV5-1 to TRBJ2-7, with 8 positions matching TRBD1. The CDR3 extends over 14 amino acids. Germline trimming cut 2 bases from V and 4 bases from J; bases unmatched to any gene: 5. The germline V gene encodes CDR1 SGHRS and CDR2 YFSETQ.

The V call is TRBV5-1, the J call TRBJ1-3; D not certain. V was pared by 1 base and J by 4 bases, with 3 bases between. CDR3 length: 12 residues. Germline V gives CDR1 SGHRS, CDR2 YFSETQ. Written as DNA, the CDR3 is TGCGCCAGCAGCTTGCAGGGAAACACCATATATTTT. Its translation: CASSLQGNTIYF.

This chain uses TRBV27 with TRBJ2-7; D is uncertain. Germline V lookup: CDR1 MNHEY, CDR2 SMNVEV (reference sequence). This CDR3 spans 15 amino acids. V was trimmed by 6 bases and J by 1 base, leaving 16 bases between them. The CDR3 DNA reads as TGTGCCAGCAGGGCCTCACCCGCTGCATCCTACGAGCAGTACTTC. Its translation: CASRASPAASYEQYF.

This clone came up once. The V and J genes are TRBV19 and TRBJ2-7; tentatively, D is TRBD1 (5 bases). The CDR3 runs 15 residues. V was cut by 3 bases and J by 4 bases, with 16 bases left in between. CDR1 and CDR2 from the germline V gene are LNHDA and SQIVND (reference sequence). This chain's CDR3 is CASSISSKGSYEQYF. CDR3 nucleotide sequence: TGTGCCAGTAGTATTAGTAGCAAGGGGTCATACGAGCAGTACTTC.

The chain couples TRBV14 to TRBJ1-2, with D uncertain. Trimming stripped 0 bases from V and 4 bases from J, with 12 bases between. This CDR3 region has 15 residues. CDR1 and CDR2 (germline): SGHDN, FVKESK. The CDR3, as DNA: TGTGCCAGCAGCCAAGATCTATCAGACCTCTATGGCTACACCTTC. Translation gives CASSQDLSDLYGYTF.

The chain links TRBV5-4 to TRBJ1-2; D is undetermined. The germline CDR1 and CDR2 sequences are SGHNT and YYREEE (reference sequence). The CDR3 has 14 residues. Trimming removed 2 bases at V and 4 bases at J, with 12 bases between. DNA of the CDR3: TGTGCCAGCAGCTTCAGCAAATACGTCTATGGCTACACCTTC. Translating it yields CASSFSKYVYGYTF. Combining the CDR3 with reference TRBV5-4 and TRBJ1-2 gives the whole variable domain ETGVTQSPTHLIKTRGQQVTLRCSSQSGHNTVSWYQQALGQGPQFIFQYYREEENGRGNFPPRFSGLQFPNYSSELNVNALELDDSALYLCASSFSKYVYGYTFGSGTRLTVV.

V gene TRBV7-2 combines with J gene TRBJ1-1; unclear D gene. CDR1 and CDR2 (germline): SGHTA, FQGNSA. The CDR3 runs 15 residues. The V end was cut by 0 bases, the J end by 0 bases, with 8 bases between. Here the CDR3 DNA reads TGTGCCAGCAGCTTAGCTGGAGAGATGAACACTGAAGCTTTCTTT. It yields the protein CASSLAGEMNTEAFF.

This clone has more than one count but fewer than ten. The genes are TRBV7-9 and TRBJ1-3; unclear D gene. CDR1 and CDR2 from the germline V gene are SEHNR and FQNEAQ (reference sequence). This CDR3 has 14 amino acids. Trimming removed 5 bases from V and 2 bases from J, with 10 bases in between. The CDR3 here is CASSRDIAGNTIYF. The CDR3 DNA reads as TGTGCCAGCAGCCGCGACATCGCTGGAAACACCATATATTTT.